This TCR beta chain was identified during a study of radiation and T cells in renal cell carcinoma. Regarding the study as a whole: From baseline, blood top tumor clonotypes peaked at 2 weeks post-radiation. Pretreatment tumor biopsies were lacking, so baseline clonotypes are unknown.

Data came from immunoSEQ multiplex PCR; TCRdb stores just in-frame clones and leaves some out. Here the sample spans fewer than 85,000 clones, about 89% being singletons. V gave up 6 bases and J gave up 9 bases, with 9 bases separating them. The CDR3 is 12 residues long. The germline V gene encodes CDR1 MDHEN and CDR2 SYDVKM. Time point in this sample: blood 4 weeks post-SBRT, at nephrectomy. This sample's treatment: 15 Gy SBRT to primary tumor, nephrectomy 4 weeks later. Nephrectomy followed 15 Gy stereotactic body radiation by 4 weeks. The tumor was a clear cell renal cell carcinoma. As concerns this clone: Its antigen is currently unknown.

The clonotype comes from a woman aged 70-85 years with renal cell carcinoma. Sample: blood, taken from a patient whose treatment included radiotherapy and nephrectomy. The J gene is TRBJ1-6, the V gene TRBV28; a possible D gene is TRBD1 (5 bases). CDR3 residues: CASRGVSSPLHF. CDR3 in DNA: TGTGCCAGCAGAGGGGTTTCTTCACCCCTCCACTTT.